The clone carrying this TCR beta chain was counted only a few times. The sample belongs to a study of blood T cells in healthy people across ages. Combining a sample-barcoded 5' primer with a J-beta primer mix, a second PCR ran for about 6 to 11 cycles. TCRdb re-analysed the 5' RACE reads in MiXCR, keeping a single row per CDR3 protein. Seen here are approximately 320,000 distinct CDR3 sequences, around 29% observed once, and the top ten hold approximately 30%. The origin of this receptor is a woman in her 70s in good health. The sample taken for sequencing was blood.

This CDR3 reads CASSLGGWSGRSLEQYF. DNA of the CDR3: TGTGCCAGCAGCCTGGGAGGGTGGAGCGGGAGATCCCTCGAGCAGTACTTC. The chain recombines TRBV12-3 or TRBV12-4 with TRBJ2-5, with TRBD2 identical over 8 bases. The last part of the DNA fits TRBJ2-7 better; the J call may be wrong. The CDR3 is 17 residues long.